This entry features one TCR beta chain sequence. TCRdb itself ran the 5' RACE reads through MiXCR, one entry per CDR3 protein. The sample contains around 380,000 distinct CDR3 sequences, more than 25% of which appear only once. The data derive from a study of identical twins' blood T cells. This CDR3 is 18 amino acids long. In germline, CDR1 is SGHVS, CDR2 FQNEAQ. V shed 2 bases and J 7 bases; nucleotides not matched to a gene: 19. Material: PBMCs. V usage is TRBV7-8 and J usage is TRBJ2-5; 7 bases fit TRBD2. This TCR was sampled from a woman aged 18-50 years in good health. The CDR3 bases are TGTGCCAGCAGCTTAAGGTCCCGACTAAGCGGGACTGCTACGACCCAGTACTTC. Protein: CASSLRSRLSGTATTQYF.